This T cell receptor beta chain was observed in a study of pediatric ulcerative colitis. Points from the study as a whole: Some T cells in rectal biopsies may come from blood, especially with overt colitis. Repertoires came from total lymphocyte DNA, so rare subsets like regulatory T cells may be missed.

The data were produced by immunoSEQ multiplex PCR, yet TCRdb's version contains in-frame clones alone and is incomplete. The sample has some 43,000 clones; 60% to 85% are singletons. Note on this clone: The target antigen is unknown.

During colonoscopy, one to two rectal pinch biopsies were collected. CDR3 length: 15 amino acids. Trimming removed 4 bases from V and 6 bases from J, with 16 bases in between. CDR1 WNHNN and CDR2 SYGVQD come from the germline V gene (reference sequence). The material sequenced was gut tissue. This clonotype was sampled from a girl aged 5-17 years with moderate ulcerative colitis. The genes are TRBV10-1 and TRBJ2-1; D unclear. The CDR3 DNA sequence: TGCGCCAGCAGTGCTTTTGGGATTACCTTCAATGAGCAGTTCTTC. It encodes CASSAFGITFNEQFF.